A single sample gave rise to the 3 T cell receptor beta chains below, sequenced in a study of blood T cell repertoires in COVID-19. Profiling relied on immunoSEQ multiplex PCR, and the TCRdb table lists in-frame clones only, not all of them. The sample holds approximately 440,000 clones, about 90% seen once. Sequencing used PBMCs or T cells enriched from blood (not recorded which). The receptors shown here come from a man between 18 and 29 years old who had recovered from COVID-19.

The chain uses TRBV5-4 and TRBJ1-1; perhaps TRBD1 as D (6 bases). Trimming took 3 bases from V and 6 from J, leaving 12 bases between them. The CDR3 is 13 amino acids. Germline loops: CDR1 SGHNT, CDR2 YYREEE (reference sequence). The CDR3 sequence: CASSYRAGAEAFF. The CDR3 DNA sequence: TGTGCCAGCAGCTACAGGGCCGGAGCTGAAGCTTTCTTT.

In DNA, the CDR3 is TGCAGTGCTAGTGAGGTGGGGCCACCCAATGAGCAGTTCTTC. Its translation is CSASEVGPPNEQFF. This sequence joins TRBV20-1 and TRBJ2-1; TRBD1 is a possible D gene (5 bases). The CDR3 runs to 14 residues. Trimming cost V 3 bases and J 6 bases, with 15 bases left between them. Germline assignment: CDR1 DFQATT and CDR2 SNEGSKA (reference sequence).

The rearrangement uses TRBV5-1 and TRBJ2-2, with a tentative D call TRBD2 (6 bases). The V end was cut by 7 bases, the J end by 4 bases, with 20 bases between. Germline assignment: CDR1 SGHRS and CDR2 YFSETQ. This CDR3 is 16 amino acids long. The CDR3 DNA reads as TGCGCCAGCGGTCTCATGGAGGGAGCTGGCACCGGGGAGCTGTTTTTT. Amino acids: CASGLMEGAGTGELFF.